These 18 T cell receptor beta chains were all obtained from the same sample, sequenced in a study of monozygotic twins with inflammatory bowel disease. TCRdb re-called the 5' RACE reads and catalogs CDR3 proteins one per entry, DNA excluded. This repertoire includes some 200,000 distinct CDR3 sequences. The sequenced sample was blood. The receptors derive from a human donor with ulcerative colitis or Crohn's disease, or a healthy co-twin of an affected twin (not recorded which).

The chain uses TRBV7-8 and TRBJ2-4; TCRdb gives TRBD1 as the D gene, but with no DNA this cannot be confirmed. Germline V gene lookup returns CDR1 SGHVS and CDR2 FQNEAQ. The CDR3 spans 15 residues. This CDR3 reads CASSPLGLAKNIQYF.

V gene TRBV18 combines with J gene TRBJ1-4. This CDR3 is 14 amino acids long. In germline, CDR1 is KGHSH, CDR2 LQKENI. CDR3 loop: CASSLTGLGEKLFF. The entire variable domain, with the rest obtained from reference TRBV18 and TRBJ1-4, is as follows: NAGVMQNPRHLVRRRGQEARLRCSPMKGHSHVYWYRQLPEEGLKFMVYLQKENIIDESGMPKERFSAEFPKEGPSILRIQQVVRGDSAAYFCASSLTGLGEKLFFGSGTQLSVL.

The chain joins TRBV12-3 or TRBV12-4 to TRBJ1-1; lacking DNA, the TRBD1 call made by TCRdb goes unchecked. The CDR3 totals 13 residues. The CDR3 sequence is CASSVQGNTEAFF.

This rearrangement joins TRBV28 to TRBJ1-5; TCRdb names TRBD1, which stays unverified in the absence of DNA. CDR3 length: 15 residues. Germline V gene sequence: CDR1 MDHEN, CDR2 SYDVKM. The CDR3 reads CASSPWGVSNQPQHF.

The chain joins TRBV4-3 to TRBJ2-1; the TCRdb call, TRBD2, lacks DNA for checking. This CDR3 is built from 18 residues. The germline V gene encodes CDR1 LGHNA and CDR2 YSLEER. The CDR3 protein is CASSQDSTAGMSYNEQFF.

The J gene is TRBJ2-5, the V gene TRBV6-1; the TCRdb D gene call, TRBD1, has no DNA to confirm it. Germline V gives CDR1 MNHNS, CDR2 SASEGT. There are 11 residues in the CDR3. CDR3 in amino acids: CASGTGWTQYF.

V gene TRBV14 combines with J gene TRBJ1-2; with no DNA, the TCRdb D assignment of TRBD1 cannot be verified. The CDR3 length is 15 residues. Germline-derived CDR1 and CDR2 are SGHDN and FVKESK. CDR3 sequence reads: CASSSWDRGGEGYTF.

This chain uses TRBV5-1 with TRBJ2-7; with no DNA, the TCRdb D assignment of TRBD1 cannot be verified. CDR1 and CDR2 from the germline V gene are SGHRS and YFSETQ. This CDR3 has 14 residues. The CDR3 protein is CASSLVAGAREQYF.

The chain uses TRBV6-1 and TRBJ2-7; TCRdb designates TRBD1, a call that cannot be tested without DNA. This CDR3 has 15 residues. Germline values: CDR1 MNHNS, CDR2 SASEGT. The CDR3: CASSGKKQGAHEQYF.

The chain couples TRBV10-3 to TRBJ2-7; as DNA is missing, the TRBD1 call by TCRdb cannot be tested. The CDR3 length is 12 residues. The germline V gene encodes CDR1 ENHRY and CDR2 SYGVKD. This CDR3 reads CASRDRIYEQHF.

CDR3 amino acids: CASRGTGGWANSPLHF. V is TRBV2 and J is TRBJ1-6; TCRdb's D call, TRBD1, is unchecked because there is no DNA. CDR1 is SNHLY, CDR2 FYNNEI, per germline. This CDR3 has 16 residues.

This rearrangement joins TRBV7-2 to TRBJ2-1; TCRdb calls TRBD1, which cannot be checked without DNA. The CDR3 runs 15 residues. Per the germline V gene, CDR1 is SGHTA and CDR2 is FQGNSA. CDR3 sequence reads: CASSAIRGPYNEQFF.

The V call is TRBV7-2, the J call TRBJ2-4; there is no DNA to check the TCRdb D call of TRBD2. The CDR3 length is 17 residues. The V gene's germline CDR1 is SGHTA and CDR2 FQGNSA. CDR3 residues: CASSTSTAGVRSNIQYF.

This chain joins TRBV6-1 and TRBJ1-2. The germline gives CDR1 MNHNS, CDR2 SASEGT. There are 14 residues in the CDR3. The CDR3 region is CATLPARANYGYTF.

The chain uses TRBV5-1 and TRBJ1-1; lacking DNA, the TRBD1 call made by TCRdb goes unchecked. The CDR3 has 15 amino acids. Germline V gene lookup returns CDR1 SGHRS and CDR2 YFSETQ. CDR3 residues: CASSLGQSLNTEAFF. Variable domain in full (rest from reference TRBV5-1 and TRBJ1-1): KAGVTQTPRYLIKTRGQQVTLSCSPISGHRSVSWYQQTPGQGLQFLFEYFSETQRNKGNFPGRFSGRQFSNSRSEMNVSTLELGDSALYLCASSLGQSLNTEAFFGQGTRLTVV.

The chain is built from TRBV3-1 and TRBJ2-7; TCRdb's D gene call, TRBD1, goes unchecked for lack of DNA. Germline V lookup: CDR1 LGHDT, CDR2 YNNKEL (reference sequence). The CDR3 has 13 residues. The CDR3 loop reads CASSQGQGVKQYF.

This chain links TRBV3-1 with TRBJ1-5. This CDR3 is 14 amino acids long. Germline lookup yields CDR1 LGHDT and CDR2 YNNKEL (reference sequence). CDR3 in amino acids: CASSETIARGPQHF. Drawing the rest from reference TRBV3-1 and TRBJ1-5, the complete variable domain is DTAVSQTPKYLVTQMGNDKSIKCEQNLGHDTMYWYKQDSKKFLKIMFSYNNKELIINETVPNRFSPKSPDKAHLNLHINSLELGDSAVYFCASSETIARGPQHFGDGTRLSIL.

CDR3 residues: CASSLAPTTTPYNEQFF. This chain links TRBV7-2 with TRBJ2-1. Germline loops: CDR1 SGHTA, CDR2 FQGNSA. The CDR3 has 17 amino acids.